This entry is about one T cell receptor (beta chain). The antigen remains unidentified. V was clipped by 5 bases and J by 0 bases; unmatched bases: 8. The CDR3 is 16 residues long. CDR1 SEHNR and CDR2 FQNEAQ come from the germline V gene (reference sequence). Libraries were prepared by immunoSEQ multiplex PCR; TCRdb keeps only in-frame clonotypes and omits some of them. The sample has about 140,000 clones; 91% are singletons. The data belong to a study of cytotoxic CD8 clonotypes in ibrutinib-treated CLL. Background on the study: Response samples came after a median about 11 months of treatment, range 6 to 36. Samples showed on average around 250,000 productive templates and around 94,000 productive rearrangements. Study results and limitations: Sustained-remission and progressing patients' sampling times differed.

The chain links TRBV7-9 to TRBJ2-3; TRBD1 matches at 7 bases. The receptor was isolated from a human donor with chronic lymphocytic leukemia. This material consisted of PBMCs, taken after 12 months of ibrutinib treatment. The CDR3 DNA follows: TGTGCCAGCAGCCCCATAGGGGGCCCCAGCACAGATACGCAGTATTTT. The encoded protein is CASSPIGGPSTDTQYF.